The rows below give T cell receptor beta chains drawn from one sample of a study of CD8 T cells in Susac syndrome. TCRdb reprocessed the immunoSEQ multiplex PCR reads with MiXCR, giving one entry per CDR3 protein. The table has some 180,000 distinct CDR3 sequences, around nine tenths seen once. Sequencing input: CD4+ T cells from PBMCs. These receptors were taken from a human donor with Susac syndrome. CDR3s leave out the opening cysteine and the closing phenylalanine or tryptophan.

v_gene: TRBV7-9; j_gene: TRBJ2-2; CDR3aa: ASTTTAANTGELF
v_gene: TRBV19; j_gene: TRBJ2-7; CDR3aa: ASSYSGLAPDEQY
v_gene: TRBV5-1; j_gene: TRBJ2-5; CDR3aa: ASSVPSGGAGETQY
v_gene: TRBV7-3; j_gene: TRBJ2-2; CDR3aa: ASSPGGRDAGELF
v_gene: TRBV10-3; j_gene: TRBJ1-6; CDR3aa: AISGPGQENSPLH
v_gene: TRBV29-1; j_gene: TRBJ1-1; CDR3aa: SVVTLANTEAF
v_gene: TRBV2; j_gene: TRBJ2-1; CDR3aa: ASSVGQLGGRQF
v_gene: TRBV27; j_gene: TRBJ1-6; CDR3aa: ASSHLKATGDNSPLH
v_gene: TRBV28; j_gene: TRBJ1-1; CDR3aa: ASSYPPGTGGIGAF
v_gene: TRBV27; j_gene: TRBJ2-7; CDR3aa: ASGDYSYEQY
v_gene: TRBV5-1; j_gene: TRBJ2-1; CDR3aa: ASSPSGRGGLDEQF
v_gene: TRBV5-1; j_gene: TRBJ2-3; CDR3aa: ASRNRPGGITDTQY
v_gene: TRBV11-2; j_gene: TRBJ2-1; CDR3aa: ASSLLRGSYNEQF
v_gene: TRBV29-1; j_gene: TRBJ2-7; CDR3aa: SVNLAGGPHEQY
v_gene: TRBV4-1; j_gene: TRBJ1-5; CDR3aa: ASSLTDRGHQPQH
v_gene: TRBV12-3/TRBV12-4; j_gene: TRBJ2-5; CDR3aa: ASSFRQGETQY
v_gene: TRBV20-1; j_gene: TRBJ2-7; CDR3aa: SAIETAPYEQY
v_gene: TRBV21-1; j_gene: TRBJ2-7; CDR3aa: ASFEEPGQDSYEQY
v_gene: TRBV20-1; j_gene: TRBJ1-3; CDR3aa: SARDQLRGNTIY
v_gene: TRBV30; j_gene: TRBJ1-4; CDR3aa: AWSVRLNEKLF
v_gene: TRBV20-1; j_gene: TRBJ2-1; CDR3aa: SASGSRGSSYNEQF
v_gene: TRBV20-1; j_gene: TRBJ2-7; CDR3aa: SAKSLTGFYEQY
v_gene: TRBV15; j_gene: TRBJ2-3; CDR3aa: ATSRDLPDTQY
v_gene: TRBV6-5; j_gene: TRBJ1-1; CDR3aa: ASSLGGGLNTEAF
v_gene: TRBV5-1; j_gene: TRBJ2-5; CDR3aa: ASSLVVQETQY
v_gene: TRBV3-1; j_gene: TRBJ2-7; CDR3aa: ASSHSSSYEQY
v_gene: TRBV7-2; j_gene: TRBJ2-1; CDR3aa: ASSPRTTPRDEQF
v_gene: TRBV3-1; j_gene: TRBJ2-1; CDR3aa: ASSQEGREPYNEQF
v_gene: TRBV2; j_gene: TRBJ2-7; CDR3aa: ASSTDSYEQY
v_gene: TRBV9; j_gene: TRBJ2-6; CDR3aa: ASSVDGGSGANVLT
v_gene: TRBV10-3; j_gene: TRBJ2-7; CDR3aa: AISESGRENEQY
v_gene: TRBV3-1; j_gene: TRBJ2-5; CDR3aa: ASSPRVGGTWETQY
v_gene: TRBV6-1; j_gene: TRBJ2-5; CDR3aa: ASAGTGETQY
v_gene: TRBV29-1; j_gene: TRBJ2-5; CDR3aa: SGDRGGETQY
v_gene: TRBV5-4; j_gene: TRBJ2-7; CDR3aa: ASSLMTSGRYEQY
v_gene: TRBV20-1; j_gene: TRBJ2-1; CDR3aa: SASHGQGFNEQF
v_gene: TRBV28; j_gene: TRBJ2-7; CDR3aa: ASSSGSWAYEQY
v_gene: TRBV10-3; j_gene: TRBJ1-3; CDR3aa: AISEAYGQGAGNTIY
v_gene: TRBV19; j_gene: TRBJ1-1; CDR3aa: ASSPYGQRNTEAF
v_gene: TRBV7-8; j_gene: TRBJ2-1; CDR3aa: ASSPSGFEQF
v_gene: TRBV21-1; j_gene: TRBJ2-7; CDR3aa: ASSQEGSVYPYEQY
v_gene: TRBV4-1; j_gene: TRBJ1-2; CDR3aa: ASSQRQGDYGYT
v_gene: TRBV2; j_gene: TRBJ2-7; CDR3aa: ASSEGEQY
v_gene: TRBV2; j_gene: TRBJ2-2; CDR3aa: ASSEGTGELF
v_gene: TRBV10-3; j_gene: TRBJ2-7; CDR3aa: AISEPGGRDEQY